This T cell receptor (beta chain) originates from a study of blood T cell repertoires in COVID-19. CDR3 length equals 16 residues. The V end lost 1 base, the J end lost 2 bases, and 13 bases lay between the germline ends. CDR1 is SGHRS, CDR2 YFSETQ, per germline. Original handling: Estimation of nucleated cell counts was performed using reference gene primer amplification. The data were produced by immunoSEQ multiplex PCR, yet TCRdb's version contains in-frame clones alone and is incomplete. V and J calls and clone size are given by that table; D and trimming were obtained from the DNA. The sample includes roughly 57,000 clones, around 87% of them seen just once.

The sequence came from a man aged 55 to 70 with active or convalescent COVID-19. Sample: peripheral blood. The rearrangement links TRBV5-1 to TRBJ2-1; TRBD1 is a possible D gene (6 bases). The CDR3 nucleotides read TGCGCCAGCAGCTTGTTAGGGTCAGGGGCCTACAATGAGCAGTTCTTC. Protein product: CASSLLGSGAYNEQFF.